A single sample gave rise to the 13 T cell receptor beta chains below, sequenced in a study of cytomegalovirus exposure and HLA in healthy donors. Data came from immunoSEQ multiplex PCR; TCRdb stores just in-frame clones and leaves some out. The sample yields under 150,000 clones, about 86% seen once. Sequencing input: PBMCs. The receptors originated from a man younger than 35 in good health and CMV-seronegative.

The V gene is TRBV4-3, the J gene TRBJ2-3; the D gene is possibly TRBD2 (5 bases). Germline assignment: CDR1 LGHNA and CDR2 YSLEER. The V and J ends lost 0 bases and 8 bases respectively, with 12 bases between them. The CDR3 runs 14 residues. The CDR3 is CASSQDTREGTQYF. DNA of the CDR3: TGCGCCAGCAGCCAAGATACCCGGGAAGGTACGCAGTATTTT.

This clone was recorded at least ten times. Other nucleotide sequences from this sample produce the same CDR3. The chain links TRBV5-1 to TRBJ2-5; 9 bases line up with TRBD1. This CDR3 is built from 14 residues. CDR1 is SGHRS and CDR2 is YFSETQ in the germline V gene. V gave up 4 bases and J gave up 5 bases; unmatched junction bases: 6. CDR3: CASSPYRGRETQYF. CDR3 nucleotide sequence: TGCGCCAGCAGCCCCTACAGGGGGCGGGAGACCCAGTACTTC.

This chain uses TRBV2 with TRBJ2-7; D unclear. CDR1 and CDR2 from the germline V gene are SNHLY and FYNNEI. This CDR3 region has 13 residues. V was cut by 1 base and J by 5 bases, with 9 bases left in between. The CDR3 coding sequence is TGTGCCAGCAGTGAAGGTGCTAAAGACGAGCAGTACTTC. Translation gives CASSEGAKDEQYF.

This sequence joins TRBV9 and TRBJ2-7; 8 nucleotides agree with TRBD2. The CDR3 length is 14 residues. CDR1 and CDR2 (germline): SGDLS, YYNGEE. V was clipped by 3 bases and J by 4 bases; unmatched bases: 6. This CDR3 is CASSATAGGYEQYF. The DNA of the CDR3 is TGTGCCAGCAGCGCCACCGCGGGAGGATACGAGCAGTACTTC.

The CDR3 nucleotides read TGCGCCAGCAGCCAGCTGGCCTTTTCTGCCTACGAGCAGTACTTC. Protein sequence: CASSQLAFSAYEQYF. The chain carries TRBV4-3 and TRBJ2-7, with D hard to call. Germline lookup yields CDR1 LGHNA and CDR2 YSLEER. The CDR3 contains 15 residues. The ends were cut back, 3 bases at V and 2 bases at J, with 14 bases in the middle.

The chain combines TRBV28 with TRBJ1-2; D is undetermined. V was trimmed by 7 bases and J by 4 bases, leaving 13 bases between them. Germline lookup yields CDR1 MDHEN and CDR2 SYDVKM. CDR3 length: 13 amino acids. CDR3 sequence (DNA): TGTGCCAGCACCACCGGGTTAGGCTATGGCTACACCTTC. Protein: CASTTGLGYGYTF.

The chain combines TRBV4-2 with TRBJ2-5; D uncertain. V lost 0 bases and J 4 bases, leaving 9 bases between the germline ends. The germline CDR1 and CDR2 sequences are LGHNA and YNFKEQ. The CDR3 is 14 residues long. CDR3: CASSQDDRVETQYF. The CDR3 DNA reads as TGTGCCAGCAGCCAAGATGATCGGGTAGAGACCCAGTACTTC.

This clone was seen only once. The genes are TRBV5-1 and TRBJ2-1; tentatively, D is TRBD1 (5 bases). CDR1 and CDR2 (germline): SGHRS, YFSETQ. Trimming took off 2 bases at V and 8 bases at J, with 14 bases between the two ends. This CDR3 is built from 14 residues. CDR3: CASSFADSWDEQFF. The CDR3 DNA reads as TGCGCCAGCAGCTTCGCTGACAGTTGGGATGAGCAGTTCTTC.

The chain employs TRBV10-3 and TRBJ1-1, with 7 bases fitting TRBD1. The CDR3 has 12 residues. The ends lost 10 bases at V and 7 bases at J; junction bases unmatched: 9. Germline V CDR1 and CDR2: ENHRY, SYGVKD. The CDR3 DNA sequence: TGTGCCAGTAAGTGGGGGGACAGTGAAGCTTTCTTT. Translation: CASKWGDSEAFF.

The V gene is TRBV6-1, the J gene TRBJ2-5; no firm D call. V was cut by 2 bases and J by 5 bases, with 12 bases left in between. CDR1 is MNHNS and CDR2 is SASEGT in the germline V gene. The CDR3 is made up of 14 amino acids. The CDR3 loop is CASSEFAVKETQYF. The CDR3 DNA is TGTGCCAGCAGTGAATTCGCAGTCAAGGAGACCCAGTACTTC.

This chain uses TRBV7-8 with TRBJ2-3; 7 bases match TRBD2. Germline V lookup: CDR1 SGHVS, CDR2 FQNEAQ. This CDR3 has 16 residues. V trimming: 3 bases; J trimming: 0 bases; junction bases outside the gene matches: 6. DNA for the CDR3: TGTGCCAGCAGCTTTTTTCTAGCGGATAGCACAGATACGCAGTATTTT. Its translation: CASSFFLADSTDTQYF.

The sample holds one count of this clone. CDR3 sequence: CASSPIQSIPPQHF. For the CDR3, the DNA is TGTGCCAGCAGCCCCATACAATCCATCCCGCCCCAGCATTTT. V gene TRBV6-5 combines with J gene TRBJ1-5, with no clear D. V gave up 6 bases and J gave up 9 bases, with 18 bases separating them. This CDR3 comprises 14 residues. Germline V gene sequence: CDR1 MNHEY, CDR2 SVGAGI.

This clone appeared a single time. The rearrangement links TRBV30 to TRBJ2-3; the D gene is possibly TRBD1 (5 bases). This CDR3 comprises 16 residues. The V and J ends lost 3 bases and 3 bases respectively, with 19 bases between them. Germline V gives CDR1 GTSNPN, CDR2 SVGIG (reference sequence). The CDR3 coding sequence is TGTGCCTGGAGCAGCGCCGCAGCCTCAGGGACAGATACGCAGTATTTT. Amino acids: CAWSSAAASGTDTQYF.